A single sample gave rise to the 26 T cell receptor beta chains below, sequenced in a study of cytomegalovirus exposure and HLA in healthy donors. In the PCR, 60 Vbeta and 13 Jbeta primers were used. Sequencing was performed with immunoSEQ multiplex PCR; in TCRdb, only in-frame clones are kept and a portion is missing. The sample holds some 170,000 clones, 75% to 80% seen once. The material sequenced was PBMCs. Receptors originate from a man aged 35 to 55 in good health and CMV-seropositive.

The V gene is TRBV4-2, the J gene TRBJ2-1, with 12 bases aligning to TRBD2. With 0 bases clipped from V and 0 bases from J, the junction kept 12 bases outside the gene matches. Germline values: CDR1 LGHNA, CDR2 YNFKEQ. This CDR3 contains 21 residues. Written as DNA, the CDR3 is TGTGCCAGCAGCCAAGATCTACTAGCGGGAGGACTACTTAGCTCCTACAATGAGCAGTTCTTC. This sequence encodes CASSQDLLAGGLLSSYNEQFF.

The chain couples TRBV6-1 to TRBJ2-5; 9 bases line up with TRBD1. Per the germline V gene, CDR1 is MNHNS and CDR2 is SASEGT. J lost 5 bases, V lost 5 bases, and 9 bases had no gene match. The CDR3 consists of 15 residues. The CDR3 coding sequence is TGTGCCAGCAGTTTCGCCGGGGACAGGGCTGAGACCCAGTACTTC. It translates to CASSFAGDRAETQYF.

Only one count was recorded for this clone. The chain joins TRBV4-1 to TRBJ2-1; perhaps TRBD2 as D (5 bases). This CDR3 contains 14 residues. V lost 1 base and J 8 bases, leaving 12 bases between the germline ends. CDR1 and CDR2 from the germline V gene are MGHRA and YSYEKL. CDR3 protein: CASSQVASNDEQFF. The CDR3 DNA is TGCGCCAGCAGCCAAGTTGCTAGCAATGATGAGCAGTTCTTC.

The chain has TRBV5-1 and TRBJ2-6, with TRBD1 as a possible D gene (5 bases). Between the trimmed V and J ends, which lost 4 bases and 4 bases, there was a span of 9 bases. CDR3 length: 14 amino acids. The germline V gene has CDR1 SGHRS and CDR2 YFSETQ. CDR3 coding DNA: TGCGCCAGCAGCGACAGCCGGGGGGCCAACGTCCTGACTTTC. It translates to CASSDSRGANVLTF.

The CDR3 DNA follows: TGTGCCAGCTCATCCCCTGGCGGACAAGAGACCCAGTACTTC. It encodes CASSSPGGQETQYF. V usage is TRBV18 and J usage is TRBJ2-5; no firm D call. Trimming cost V 5 bases and J 2 bases, with 12 bases left between them. Germline-derived CDR1 and CDR2 are KGHSH and LQKENI. CDR3 length: 14 residues.

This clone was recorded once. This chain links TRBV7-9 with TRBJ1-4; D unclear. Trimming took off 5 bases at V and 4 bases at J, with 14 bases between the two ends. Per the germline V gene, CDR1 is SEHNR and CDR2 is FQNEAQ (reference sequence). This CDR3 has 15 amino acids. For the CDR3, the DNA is TGTGCCAGCAGCGCACTAATGGGTCTTAATGAAAAACTGTTTTTT. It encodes CASSALMGLNEKLFF.

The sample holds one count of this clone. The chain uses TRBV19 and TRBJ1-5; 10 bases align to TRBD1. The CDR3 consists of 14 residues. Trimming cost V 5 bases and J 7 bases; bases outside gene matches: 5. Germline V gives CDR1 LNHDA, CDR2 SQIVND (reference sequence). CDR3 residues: CASSPGQGGQPQHF. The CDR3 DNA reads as TGTGCCAGTAGTCCCGGACAGGGGGGACAGCCCCAGCATTTT.

The CDR3 DNA sequence: TGTGCCAGCAGCCCAACGGGACAGGCATTCGTTGGCTACACCTTC. Residues: CASSPTGQAFVGYTF. The chain has TRBV7-2 and TRBJ1-2; 8 bases line up with TRBD1. Germline CDR1 and CDR2: SGHTA and FQGNSA. The CDR3 extends over 15 amino acids. V shed 5 bases and J 7 bases; nucleotides not matched to a gene: 12.

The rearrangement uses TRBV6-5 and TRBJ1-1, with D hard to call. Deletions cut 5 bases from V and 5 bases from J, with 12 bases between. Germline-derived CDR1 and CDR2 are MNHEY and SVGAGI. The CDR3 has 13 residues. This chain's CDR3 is CASSPQRRTEAFF. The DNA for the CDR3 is TGTGCCAGCAGTCCGCAGCGAAGGACTGAAGCTTTCTTT.

CDR3 amino acids: CASSLGGRNYEQYF. The CDR3 DNA is TGTGCCAGCAGCTTAGGTGGGAGAAACTACGAGCAGTACTTC. This chain uses TRBV11-3 with TRBJ2-7, with a possible D match to TRBD2 (5 bases). Trimming stripped 1 base from V and 3 bases from J, with 10 bases between. The length of the CDR3 is 14 residues. In germline, CDR1 is SGHNT, CDR2 YENEEA.

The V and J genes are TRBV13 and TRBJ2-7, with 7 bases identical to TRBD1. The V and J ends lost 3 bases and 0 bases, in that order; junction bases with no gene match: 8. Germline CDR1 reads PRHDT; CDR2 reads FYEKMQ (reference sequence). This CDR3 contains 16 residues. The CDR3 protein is CASSFRQGFHSYEQYF. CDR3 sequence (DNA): TGTGCCAGCAGCTTCAGACAGGGATTCCACTCCTACGAGCAGTACTTC. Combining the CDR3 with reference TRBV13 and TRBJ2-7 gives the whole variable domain AAGVIQSPRHLIKEKRETATLKCYPIPRHDTVYWYQQGPGQDPQFLISFYEKMQSDKGSIPDRFSAQQFSDYHSELNMSSLELGDSALYFCASSFRQGFHSYEQYFGPGTRLTVT.

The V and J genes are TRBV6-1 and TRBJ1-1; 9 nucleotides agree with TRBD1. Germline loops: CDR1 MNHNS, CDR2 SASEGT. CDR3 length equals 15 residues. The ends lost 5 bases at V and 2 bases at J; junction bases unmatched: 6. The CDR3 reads CASSFLDRGNTEAFF. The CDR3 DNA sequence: TGTGCCAGCAGTTTCCTGGACAGGGGAAACACTGAAGCTTTCTTT.

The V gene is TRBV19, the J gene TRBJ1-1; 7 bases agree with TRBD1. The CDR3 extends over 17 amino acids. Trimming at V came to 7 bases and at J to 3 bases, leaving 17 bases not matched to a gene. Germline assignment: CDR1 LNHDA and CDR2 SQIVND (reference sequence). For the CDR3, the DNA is TGTGCCAGTATTGAGGGGGCCCTGGGCGGAGTGTACACTGAAGCTTTCTTT. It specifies CASIEGALGGVYTEAFF.

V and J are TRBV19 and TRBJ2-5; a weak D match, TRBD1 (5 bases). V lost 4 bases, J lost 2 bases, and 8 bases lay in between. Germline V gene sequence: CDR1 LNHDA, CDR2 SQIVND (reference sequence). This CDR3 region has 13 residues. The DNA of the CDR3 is TGTGCCAGTAGTACCCAGGGACAAGAGACCCAGTACTTC. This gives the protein CASSTQGQETQYF.

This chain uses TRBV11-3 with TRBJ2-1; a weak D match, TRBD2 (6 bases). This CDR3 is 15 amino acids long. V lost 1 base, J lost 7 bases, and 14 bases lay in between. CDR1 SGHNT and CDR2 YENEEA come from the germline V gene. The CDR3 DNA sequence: TGTGCCAGCAGCTTAGGCGGGACCCCTTCGAATGAGCAGTTCTTC. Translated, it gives CASSLGGTPSNEQFF.

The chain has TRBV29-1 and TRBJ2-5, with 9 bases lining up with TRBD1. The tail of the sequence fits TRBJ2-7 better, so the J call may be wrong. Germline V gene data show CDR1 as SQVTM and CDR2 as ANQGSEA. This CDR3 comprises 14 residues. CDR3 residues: CSVIIGQGSYEQYF. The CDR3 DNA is TGCAGCGTAATCATAGGACAGGGGTCCTACGAGCAGTACTTC.

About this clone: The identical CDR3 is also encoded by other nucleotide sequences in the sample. The DNA of the CDR3 is TGCGCCAGCAGCTTGGGGGCGGGGAACACAGATACGCAGTATTTT. Its translation: CASSLGAGNTDTQYF. V usage is TRBV5-1 and J usage is TRBJ2-3; tentatively, D is TRBD2 (6 bases). V lost 0 bases to trimming and J lost 2 bases, with 10 bases between them. Germline V gives CDR1 SGHRS, CDR2 YFSETQ. This CDR3 is 15 amino acids long.

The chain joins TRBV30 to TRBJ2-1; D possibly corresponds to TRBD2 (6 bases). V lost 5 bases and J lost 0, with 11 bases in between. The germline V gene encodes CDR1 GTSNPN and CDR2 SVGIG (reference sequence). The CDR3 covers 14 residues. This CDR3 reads CAWRGESSYNEQFF. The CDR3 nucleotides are TGTGCCTGGCGCGGGGAAAGCTCCTACAATGAGCAGTTCTTC.

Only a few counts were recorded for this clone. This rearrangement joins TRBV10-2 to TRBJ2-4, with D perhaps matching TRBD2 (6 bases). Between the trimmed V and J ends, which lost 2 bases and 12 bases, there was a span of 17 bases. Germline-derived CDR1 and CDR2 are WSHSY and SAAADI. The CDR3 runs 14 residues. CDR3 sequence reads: CASSEVGGRHSQYF. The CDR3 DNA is TGCGCCAGCAGTGAGGTGGGAGGCCGGCACAGTCAGTACTTC.

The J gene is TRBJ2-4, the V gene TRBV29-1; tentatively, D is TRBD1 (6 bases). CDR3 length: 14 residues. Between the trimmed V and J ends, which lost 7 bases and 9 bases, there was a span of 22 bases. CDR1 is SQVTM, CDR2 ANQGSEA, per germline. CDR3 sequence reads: CSAEDSQIWGIQYF. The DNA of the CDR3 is TGCAGCGCCGAGGACAGCCAGATATGGGGCATTCAGTACTTC.

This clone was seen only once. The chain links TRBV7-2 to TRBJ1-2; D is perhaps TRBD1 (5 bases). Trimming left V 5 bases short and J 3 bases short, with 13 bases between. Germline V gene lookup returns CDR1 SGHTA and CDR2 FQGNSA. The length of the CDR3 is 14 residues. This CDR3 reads CASSARVEDYGYTF. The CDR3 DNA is TGTGCCAGCAGCGCCAGGGTGGAAGACTATGGCTACACCTTC.

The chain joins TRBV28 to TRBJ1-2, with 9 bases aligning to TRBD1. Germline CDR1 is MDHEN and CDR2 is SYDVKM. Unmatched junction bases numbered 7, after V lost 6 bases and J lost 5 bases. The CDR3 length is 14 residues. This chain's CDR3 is CASSPGQGRYGYTF. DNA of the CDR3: TGTGCCAGCAGCCCCGGACAGGGGCGGTATGGCTACACCTTC.

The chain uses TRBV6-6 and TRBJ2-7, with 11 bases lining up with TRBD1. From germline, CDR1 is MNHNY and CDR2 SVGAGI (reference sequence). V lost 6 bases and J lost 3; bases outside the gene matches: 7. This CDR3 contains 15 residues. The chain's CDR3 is CASRPGQGAIYEQYF. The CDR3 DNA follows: TGTGCCAGCAGGCCCGGACAGGGGGCTATCTACGAGCAGTACTTC.

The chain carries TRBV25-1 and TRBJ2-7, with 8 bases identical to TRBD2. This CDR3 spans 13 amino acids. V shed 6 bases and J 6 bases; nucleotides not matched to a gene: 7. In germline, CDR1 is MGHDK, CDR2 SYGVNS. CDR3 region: CASRPAGVFEQYF. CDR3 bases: TGTGCCAGCAGGCCAGCGGGAGTATTCGAGCAGTACTTC.

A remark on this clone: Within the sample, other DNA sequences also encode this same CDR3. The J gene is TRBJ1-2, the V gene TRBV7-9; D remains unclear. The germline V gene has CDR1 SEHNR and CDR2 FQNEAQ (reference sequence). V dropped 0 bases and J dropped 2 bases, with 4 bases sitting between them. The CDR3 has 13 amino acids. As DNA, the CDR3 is TGTGCCAGCAGCTTAGCTCCGAACTATGGCTACACCTTC. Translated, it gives CASSLAPNYGYTF.

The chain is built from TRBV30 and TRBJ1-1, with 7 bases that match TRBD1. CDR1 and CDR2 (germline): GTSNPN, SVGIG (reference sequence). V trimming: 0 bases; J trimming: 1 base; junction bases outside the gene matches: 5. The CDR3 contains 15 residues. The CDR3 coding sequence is TGTGCCTGGAGTGTACCCAACAGGGGGAACACTGAAGCTTTCTTT. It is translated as CAWSVPNRGNTEAFF.